This T cell receptor (beta chain) appears in the sequencing data of a study of blood T cell repertoires in COVID-19. V lost 0 bases, J lost 4 bases, and 9 bases lay in between. The CDR3 has 15 amino acids. Germline V lookup: CDR1 LGHNA, CDR2 YNFKEQ. TCRdb's table, derived via immunoSEQ multiplex PCR, lists solely in-frame clones and lacks some. The repertoire holds approximately 180,000 clones, with about 85% as singletons. This receptor was obtained from a man in his fifties or sixties with active or convalescent COVID-19. The V and J genes are TRBV4-2 and TRBJ2-2; D perhaps matches TRBD1 (5 bases). The sample consisted of peripheral blood. CDR3 sequence: CASSQDKGSTGELFF. In nucleotides, the CDR3 is TGTGCCAGCAGCCAAGATAAGGGGTCCACCGGGGAGCTGTTTTTT.